This entry concerns a single TCR beta chain. No antigen is known for it. Since the CDR3 does not end with the conserved phenylalanine or tryptophan, this likely comes from a read error. This sample was included in a study of post-analysis software for immune sequencing data. Whole-study results and caveats: A significant reduction in normalized Chao1 diversity was observed in multiple sclerosis patients versus controls. With F measure, samples from one preparation batch clustered together strongly.

Researchers reported that TCR beta cDNA libraries carried unique molecular identifiers. From the PCR reads, TCRdb called clonotypes with MiXCR, one entry per CDR3 protein. The repertoire consists of roughly 870,000 distinct CDR3 sequences, with around 53% occurring once and the leading ten covering approximately 4.2%. The sequencing sample was made of blood. The origin of this receptor is a girl aged 5 to 17 with multiple sclerosis.

In DNA form, the CDR3 reads TGCAGCGTGGAAGGGTGGTTGGGGAACACTGAAGCTTTCTGT. Its translation is CSVEGWLGNTEAFC. The rearrangement links TRBV29-1 to TRBJ1-1; D is ambiguous. Germline V gene data show CDR1 as SQVTM and CDR2 as ANQGSEA. The CDR3 is 14 residues long.